A selection of T cell receptor beta chains follows, all from one sample in a study of cytomegalovirus exposure and HLA in healthy donors. Generated by immunoSEQ multiplex PCR, the TCRdb table keeps only in-frame clones and is missing some. The sample yields under 150,000 clones, 60% to 80% seen once. The sample taken for sequencing was PBMCs. These receptors were obtained from a man aged 50 to 59 in good health and CMV-seropositive. CDR3s include the opening cysteine and the closing phenylalanine or tryptophan. D genes are given only for firm matches. Where a row states a size, it is once, few, many or the class of an expanded clone; other rows omit it.

j_gene | len | abundance | d_gene | v_gene | CDR3aa | CDR3nt
TRBJ1-1 | 13 | NA | TRBD1 | TRBV29-1 | CSVEDRRNTEAFF | TGCAGCGTCGAGGACAGGAGGAACACTGAAGCTTTCTTT
TRBJ2-1 | 16 | once | TRBD2 | TRBV15 | CATSRGGLAGDDEQFF | TGTGCCACCAGCAGAGGAGGCCTAGCGGGAGACGATGAGCAGTTCTTC
TRBJ2-7 | 14 | NA | NA | TRBV7-7 | CASSLGGTSLEQYF | TGTGCTAGCAGCTTGGGCGGGACCTCACTCGAGCAGTACTTC
TRBJ2-1 | 15 | once | NA | TRBV5-4 | CASSESPGVYNEQFF | TGTGCCAGCAGCGAATCCCCGGGAGTCTACAATGAGCAGTTCTTC
TRBJ1-4 | 15 | NA | NA | TRBV5-8 | CASSLGGSLNEKLFF | TGTGCCAGCAGCTTGGGCGGCAGCCTTAATGAAAAACTGTTTTTT
TRBJ1-5 | 13 | NA | NA | TRBV7-2 | CASSSGVLRPQHF | TGTGCCAGCAGCTCAGGGGTCCTCAGGCCCCAGCATTTT
TRBJ1-1 | 13 | NA | NA | TRBV12-5 | CASGLRVNTEAFF | TGTGCTAGTGGTTTGCGCGTGAACACTGAAGCTTTCTTT
TRBJ1-2 | 15 | NA | NA | TRBV5-1 | CASSLDDRLTYGYTF | TGCGCCAGCAGCTTAGATGACAGGCTGACGTATGGCTACACCTTC
TRBJ2-1 | 16 | NA | TRBD1 | TRBV14 | CASSQDLTGGFNEQFF | TGTGCCAGCAGCCAAGATCTCACAGGGGGATTCAATGAGCAGTTCTTC
TRBJ1-1 | 16 | NA | NA | TRBV7-7 | CASSPYDSGRDTEAFF | TGTGCTAGCAGCCCTTACGACTCCGGGCGGGACACTGAAGCTTTCTTT
TRBJ1-5 | 16 | NA | TRBD1 | TRBV10-3 | CAISEATGGTNQPQHF | TGTGCCATCAGTGAGGCGACAGGGGGCACAAATCAGCCCCAGCATTTT
TRBJ2-2 | 15 | few | TRBD2 | TRBV5-1 | CASSSLAGGGGELFF | TGCGCCAGCAGCTCCCTTGCGGGGGGTGGCGGGGAGCTGTTTTTT
TRBJ1-5 | 13 | NA | NA | TRBV6-1 | CASRLYSNQPQHF | TGTGCAAGCAGGCTCTATAGCAATCAGCCCCAGCATTTT
TRBJ2-1 | 17 | NA | TRBD2 | TRBV7-2 | CASSPRGRLAGLDEQFF | TGTGCCAGCAGCCCCAGAGGGCGACTAGCGGGACTCGATGAGCAGTTCTTC
TRBJ1-2 | 14 | NA | NA | TRBV7-9 | CSSSLDGVGGGYTF | TGTTCCAGCAGCTTAGACGGCGTTGGGGGGGGCTACACCTTC
TRBJ2-7 | 11 | few | NA | TRBV5-1 | CASSSGGEQYF | TGCGCCAGCAGCTCTGGAGGCGAGCAGTACTTC
TRBJ1-2 | 15 | NA | NA | TRBV2 | CASSEARGRGLGYTF | TGTGCCAGCAGTGAAGCGCGGGGGCGAGGACTTGGCTACACCTTC
TRBJ2-1 | 14 | NA | NA | TRBV6-1 | CATGGPSSYNEQFF | TGTGCCACTGGCGGGCCGAGCTCCTACAATGAGCAGTTCTTC
TRBJ1-2 | 15 | NA | NA | TRBV15 | CATSRGSGELYGYTF | TGTGCCACCAGCAGAGGCTCAGGGGAGCTCTATGGCTACACCTTC
TRBJ1-4 | 14 | few | TRBD1 | TRBV18 | CASSPETGGEKLFF | TGTGCCAGCTCACCGGAGACAGGGGGTGAAAAACTGTTTTTT
TRBJ2-7 | 13 | NA | NA | TRBV2 | CASKSGAGYEQYF | TGTGCCAGCAAGTCAGGGGCAGGCTACGAGCAGTACTTC
TRBJ2-7 | 14 | few | NA | TRBV6-5 | CASSYRGRNYEQYF | TGTGCCAGCAGTTACCGTGGCAGAAACTACGAGCAGTACTTC
TRBJ1-3 | 15 | NA | NA | TRBV6-5 | CASSYYGGPGNTIYF | TGTGCCAGCAGTTATTACGGGGGTCCTGGAAACACCATATATTTT
TRBJ1-4 | 13 | few | TRBD1 | TRBV15 | CATGQGLLEKLFF | TGTGCCACGGGACAGGGTCTCCTTGAAAAACTGTTTTTT
TRBJ1-1 | 15 | NA | NA | TRBV7-8 | CASSSISGVDTEAFF | TGTGCCAGCAGCTCAATCTCCGGGGTGGACACTGAAGCTTTCTTT
TRBJ1-1 | 14 | few | NA | TRBV10-3 | CAISDRGLNTEAFF | TGTGCCATCAGTGACAGGGGCTTGAACACTGAAGCTTTCTTT
TRBJ1-1 | 12 | few | NA | TRBV18 | CASSPQRAEAFF | TGTGCCAGCTCACCCCAACGGGCTGAAGCTTTCTTT
TRBJ1-1 | 15 | NA | NA | TRBV5-1 | CASSLADTMNTEAFF | TGCGCCAGCAGCTTGGCCGACACCATGAACACTGAAGCTTTCTTT
TRBJ2-7 | 13 | NA | NA | TRBV5-1 | CASTVQGGHEQYF | TGCGCCAGCACGGTGCAGGGAGGCCACGAGCAGTACTTC
TRBJ1-3 | 13 | NA | NA | TRBV2 | CASSRRGKNTIYF | TGTGCCAGCTCGAGGAGGGGAAAGAACACCATATATTTT
TRBJ1-5 | 13 | NA | TRBD1 | TRBV6-1 | CASRQGRTQPQHF | TGTGCCAGCCGACAGGGGAGGACTCAGCCCCAGCATTTT
TRBJ2-5 | 14 | NA | NA | TRBV5-1 | CASSALPDSETQYF | TGCGCCAGCAGCGCTCTTCCTGACTCGGAGACCCAGTACTTC
TRBJ1-4 | 15 | NA | TRBD1 | TRBV19 | CASSPPGTGNEKLFF | TGTGCCAGTAGTCCCCCCGGGACAGGGAATGAAAAACTGTTTTTT
TRBJ1-5 | 14 | NA | NA | TRBV7-2 | CASSLALPGQPQHF | TGTGCCAGCAGCTTAGCTTTGCCGGGACAGCCCCAGCATTTT
TRBJ2-3 | 15 | once | NA | TRBV7-2 | CASSLVGGGTDTQYF | TGTGCCAGCAGCTTAGTGGGGGGTGGCACAGATACGCAGTATTTT
TRBJ1-5 | 16 | NA | NA | TRBV4-1 | CASSQIPGELYQPQHF | TGCGCCAGCAGCCAAATCCCAGGGGAGCTCTATCAGCCCCAGCATTTT
TRBJ2-7 | 13 | NA | TRBD2 | TRBV27 | CASSPGGPYEQYF | TGTGCCAGCAGCCCGGGGGGGCCCTACGAGCAGTACTTC